The entry below gives a single T cell receptor (beta chain) sequence along with its context. Some clones are missing from TCRdb's copy, which holds only in-frame ones; the method was immunoSEQ multiplex PCR. Altogether 90,000 to 95,000 clones are present, about 91% being singletons, with the ten largest covering approximately 0.9%. This sample was taken from a study of T cell changes during pregnancy in multiple sclerosis. Germline-derived CDR1 and CDR2 are GTSNPN and SVGIG (reference sequence). V lost 1 base, J lost 5 bases, and 12 bases lay in between. The CDR3 is made up of 14 amino acids. This TCR was recovered from a female donor with multiple sclerosis, enrolled in a pregnancy study. The specimen was peripheral blood, collected before pregnancy. The chain employs TRBV30 and TRBJ1-5, with unresolved D. The CDR3 sequence is CAWSGLGGHQPQHF. The CDR3 coding sequence is TGTGCCTGGAGTGGACTCGGCGGTCATCAGCCCCAGCATTTT.